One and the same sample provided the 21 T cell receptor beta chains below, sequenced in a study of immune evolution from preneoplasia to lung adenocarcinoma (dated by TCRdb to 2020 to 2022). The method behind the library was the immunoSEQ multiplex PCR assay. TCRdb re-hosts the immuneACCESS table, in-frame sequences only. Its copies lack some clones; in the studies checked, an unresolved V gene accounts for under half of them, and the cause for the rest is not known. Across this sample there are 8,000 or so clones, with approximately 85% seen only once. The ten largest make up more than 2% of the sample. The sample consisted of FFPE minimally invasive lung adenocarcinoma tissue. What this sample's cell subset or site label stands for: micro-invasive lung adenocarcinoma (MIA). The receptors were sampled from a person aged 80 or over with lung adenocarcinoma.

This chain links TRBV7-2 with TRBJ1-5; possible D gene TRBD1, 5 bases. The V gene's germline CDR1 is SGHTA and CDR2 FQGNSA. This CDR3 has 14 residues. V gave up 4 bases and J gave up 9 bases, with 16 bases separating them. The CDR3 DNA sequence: TGTGCCAGCAGCTCAGTGGGGGGTACGTCGCCCCAGCATTTT. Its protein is CASSSVGGTSPQHF.

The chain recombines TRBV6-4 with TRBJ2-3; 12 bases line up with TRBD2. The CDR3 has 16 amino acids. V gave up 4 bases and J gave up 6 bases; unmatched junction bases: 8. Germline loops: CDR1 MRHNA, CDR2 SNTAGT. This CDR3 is CASSASSGGASDTQYF. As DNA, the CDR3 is TGTGCCAGCAGTGCGTCTAGCGGGGGGGCCTCGGATACGCAGTATTTT.

The chain's CDR3 is CASSVEGDYNQPQHF. The CDR3 bases are TGTGCCAGCAGCGTAGAGGGAGACTATAATCAGCCCCAGCATTTT. The J gene is TRBJ1-5, the V gene TRBV9, with D hard to call. The CDR3 has 15 amino acids. Between the trimmed V and J ends, which lost 0 bases and 4 bases, there was a span of 11 bases. CDR1 is SGDLS and CDR2 is YYNGEE in the germline V gene.

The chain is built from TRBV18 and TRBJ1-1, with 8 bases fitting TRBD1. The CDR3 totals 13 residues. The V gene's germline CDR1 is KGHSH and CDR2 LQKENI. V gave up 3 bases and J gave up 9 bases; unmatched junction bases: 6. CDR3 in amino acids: CASSPDGQGKAFF. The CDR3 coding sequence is TGTGCCAGCTCACCGGACGGACAGGGTAAAGCTTTCTTT.

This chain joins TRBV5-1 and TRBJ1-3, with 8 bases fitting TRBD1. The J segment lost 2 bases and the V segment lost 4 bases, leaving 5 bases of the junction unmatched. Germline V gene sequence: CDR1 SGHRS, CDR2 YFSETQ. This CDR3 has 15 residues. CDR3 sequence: CASSEGQGTGNTIYF. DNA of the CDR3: TGCGCCAGCAGCGAAGGACAGGGAACTGGAAACACCATATATTTT.

This CDR3 reads CASSLDLESSGYTF. DNA for the CDR3: TGTGCCAGCAGCTTAGACCTAGAGAGTAGTGGCTACACCTTC. The rearrangement uses TRBV7-9 and TRBJ1-2; D unresolved. The ends were cut back, 1 base at V and 7 bases at J, with 13 bases in the middle. CDR1 is SEHNR, CDR2 FQNEAQ, per germline (reference sequence). The CDR3 totals 14 residues.

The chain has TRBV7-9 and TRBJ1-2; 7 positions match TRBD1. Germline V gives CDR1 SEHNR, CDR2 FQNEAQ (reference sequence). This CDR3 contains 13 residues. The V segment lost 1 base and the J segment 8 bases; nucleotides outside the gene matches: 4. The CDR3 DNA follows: TGTGCCAGCAGCTTAGGGGACAGTAACGGCTACACCTTC. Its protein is CASSLGDSNGYTF.

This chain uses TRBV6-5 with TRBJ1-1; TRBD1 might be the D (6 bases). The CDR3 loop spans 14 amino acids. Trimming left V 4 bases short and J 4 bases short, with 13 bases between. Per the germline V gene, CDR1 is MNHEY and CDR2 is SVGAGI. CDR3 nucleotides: TGTGCCAGCAGTTTCCTCCCAGGGGCCACTGAAGCTTTCTTT. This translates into CASSFLPGATEAFF.

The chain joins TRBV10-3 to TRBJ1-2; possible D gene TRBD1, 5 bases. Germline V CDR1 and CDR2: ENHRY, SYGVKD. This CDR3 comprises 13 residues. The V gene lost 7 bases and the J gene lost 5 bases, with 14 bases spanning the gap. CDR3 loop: CAIKGAGYYGYTF. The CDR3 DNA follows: TGTGCCATCAAAGGGGCGGGATATTATGGCTACACCTTC.

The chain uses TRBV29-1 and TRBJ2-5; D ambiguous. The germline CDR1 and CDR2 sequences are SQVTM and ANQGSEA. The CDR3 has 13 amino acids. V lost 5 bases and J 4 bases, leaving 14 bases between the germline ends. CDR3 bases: TGCAGCGTTCTAGGGTTGGAAATAGAGACCCAGTACTTC. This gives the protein CSVLGLEIETQYF.

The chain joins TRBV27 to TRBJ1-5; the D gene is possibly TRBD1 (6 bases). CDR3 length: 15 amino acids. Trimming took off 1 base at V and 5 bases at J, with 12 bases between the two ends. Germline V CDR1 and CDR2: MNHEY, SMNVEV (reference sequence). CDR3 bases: TGTGCCAGCAGTTTATTGGGGACACCCGATCAGCCCCAGCATTTT. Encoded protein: CASSLLGTPDQPQHF.

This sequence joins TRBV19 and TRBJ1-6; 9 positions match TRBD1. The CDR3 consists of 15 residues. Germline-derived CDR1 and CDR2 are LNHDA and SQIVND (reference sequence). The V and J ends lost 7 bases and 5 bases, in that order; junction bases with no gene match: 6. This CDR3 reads CASKDRDRDNSPLHF. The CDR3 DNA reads TGTGCCAGTAAGGACCGGGACAGGGATAATTCACCCCTCCACTTT.

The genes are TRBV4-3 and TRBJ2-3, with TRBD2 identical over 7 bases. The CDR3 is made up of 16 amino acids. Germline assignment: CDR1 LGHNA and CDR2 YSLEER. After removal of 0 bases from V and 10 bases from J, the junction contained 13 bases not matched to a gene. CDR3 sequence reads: CASSQDLGEGLYAQYF. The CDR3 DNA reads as TGCGCCAGCAGCCAAGATTTAGGGGAGGGCCTATATGCGCAGTATTTT.

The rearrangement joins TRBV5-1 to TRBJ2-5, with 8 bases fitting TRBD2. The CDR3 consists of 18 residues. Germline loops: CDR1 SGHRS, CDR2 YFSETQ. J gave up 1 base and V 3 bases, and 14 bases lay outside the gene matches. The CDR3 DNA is TGCGCCAGCAGCTCCACGGGGGGGTGGGAAGCCCCCCAAGAGACCCAGTACTTC. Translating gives CASSSTGGWEAPQETQYF.

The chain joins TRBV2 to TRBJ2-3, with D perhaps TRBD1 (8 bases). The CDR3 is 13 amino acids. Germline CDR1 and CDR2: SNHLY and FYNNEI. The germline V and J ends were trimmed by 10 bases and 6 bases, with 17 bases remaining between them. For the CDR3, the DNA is TGTGCCACAGGGGGAGGGGACAGGGATACGCAGTATTTT. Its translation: CATGGGDRDTQYF. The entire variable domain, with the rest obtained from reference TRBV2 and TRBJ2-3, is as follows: EPEVTQTPSHQVTQMGQEVILRCVPISNHLYFYWYRQILGQKVEFLVSFYNNEISEKSEIFDDQFSVERPDGSNFTLKIRSTKLEDSAMYFCATGGGDRDTQYFGPGTRLTVL.

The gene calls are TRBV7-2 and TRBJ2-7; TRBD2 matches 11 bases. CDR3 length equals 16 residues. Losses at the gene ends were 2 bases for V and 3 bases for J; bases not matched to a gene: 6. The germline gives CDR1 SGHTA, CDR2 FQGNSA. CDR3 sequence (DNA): TGTGCCAGCAGCTTAACCGGGACTAGCGGAATCTACGAGCAGTACTTC. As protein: CASSLTGTSGIYEQYF.

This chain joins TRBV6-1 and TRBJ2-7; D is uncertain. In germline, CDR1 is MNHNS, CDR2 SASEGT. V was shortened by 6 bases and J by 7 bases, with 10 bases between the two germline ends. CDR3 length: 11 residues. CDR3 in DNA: TGTGCCAGCAGCGTCGGTACAGAGCAGTACTTC. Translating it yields CASSVGTEQYF.

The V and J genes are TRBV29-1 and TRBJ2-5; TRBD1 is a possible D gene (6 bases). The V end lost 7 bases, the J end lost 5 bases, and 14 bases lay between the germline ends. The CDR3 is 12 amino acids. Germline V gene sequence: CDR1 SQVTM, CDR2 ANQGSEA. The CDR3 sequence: CSATPGVETQYF. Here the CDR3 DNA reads TGCAGCGCGACTCCAGGGGTCGAGACCCAGTACTTC. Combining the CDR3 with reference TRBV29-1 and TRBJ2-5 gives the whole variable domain SAVISQKPSRDICQRGTSLTIQCQVDSQVTMMFWYRQQPGQSLTLIATANQGSEATYESGFVIDKFPISRPNLTFSTLTVSNMSPEDSSIYLCSATPGVETQYFGPGTRLLVL.

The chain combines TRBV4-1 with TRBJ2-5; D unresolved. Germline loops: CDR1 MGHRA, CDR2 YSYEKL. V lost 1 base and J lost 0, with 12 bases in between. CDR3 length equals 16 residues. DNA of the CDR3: TGCGCCAGCAGCCAAGTGGAGACACCGTACCAAGAGACCCAGTACTTC. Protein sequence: CASSQVETPYQETQYF.

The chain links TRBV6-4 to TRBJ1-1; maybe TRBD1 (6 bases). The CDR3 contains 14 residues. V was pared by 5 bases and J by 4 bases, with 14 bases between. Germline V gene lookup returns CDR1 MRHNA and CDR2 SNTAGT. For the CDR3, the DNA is TGTGCCAGCAGTCGGACAGCCGGGGGCACTGAAGCTTTCTTT. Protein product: CASSRTAGGTEAFF.

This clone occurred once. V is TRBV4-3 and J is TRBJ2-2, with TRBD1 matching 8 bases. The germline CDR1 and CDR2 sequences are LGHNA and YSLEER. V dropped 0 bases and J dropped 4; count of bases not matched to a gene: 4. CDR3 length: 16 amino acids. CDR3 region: CASSQDNTGGTGELFF. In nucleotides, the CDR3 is TGCGCCAGCAGCCAAGATAATACAGGGGGCACCGGGGAGCTGTTTTTT.